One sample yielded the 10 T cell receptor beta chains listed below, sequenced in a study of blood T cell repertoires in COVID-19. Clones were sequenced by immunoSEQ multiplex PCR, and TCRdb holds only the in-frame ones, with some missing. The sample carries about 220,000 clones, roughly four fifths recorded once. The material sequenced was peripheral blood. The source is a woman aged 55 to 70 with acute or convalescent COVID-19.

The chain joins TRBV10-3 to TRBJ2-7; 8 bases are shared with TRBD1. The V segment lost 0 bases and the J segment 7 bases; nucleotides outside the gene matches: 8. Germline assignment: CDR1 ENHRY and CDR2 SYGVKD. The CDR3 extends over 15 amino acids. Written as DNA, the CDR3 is TGTGCCATCAGTGAGTCGACAGGGGCGGTGGGTGAGCAGTACTTC. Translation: CAISESTGAVGEQYF.

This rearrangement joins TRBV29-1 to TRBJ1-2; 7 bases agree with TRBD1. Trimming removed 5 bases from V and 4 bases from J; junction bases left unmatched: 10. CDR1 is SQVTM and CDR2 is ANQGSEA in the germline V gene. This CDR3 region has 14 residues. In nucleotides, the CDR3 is TGCAGCGTTCCTCCAAAGGGGGCTAGCTATGGCTACACCTTC. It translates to CSVPPKGASYGYTF.

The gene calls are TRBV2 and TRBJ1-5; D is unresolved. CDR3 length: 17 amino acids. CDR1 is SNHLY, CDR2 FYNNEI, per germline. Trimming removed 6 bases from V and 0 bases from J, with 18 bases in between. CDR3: CASSLLSVRGSNQPQHF. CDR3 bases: TGTGCCAGCAGCCTGCTTAGCGTCCGAGGTAGCAATCAGCCCCAGCATTTT.

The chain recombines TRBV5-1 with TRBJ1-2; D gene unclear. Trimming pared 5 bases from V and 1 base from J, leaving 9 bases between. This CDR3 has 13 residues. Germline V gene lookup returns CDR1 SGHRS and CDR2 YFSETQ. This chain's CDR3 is CASSSDNNYGYTF. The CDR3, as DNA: TGCGCCAGCAGTTCTGACAATAACTATGGCTACACCTTC.

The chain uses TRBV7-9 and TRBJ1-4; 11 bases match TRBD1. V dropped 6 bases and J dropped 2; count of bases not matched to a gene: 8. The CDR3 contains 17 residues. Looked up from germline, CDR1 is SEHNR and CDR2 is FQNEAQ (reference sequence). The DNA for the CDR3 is TGTGCCAGCAGTTCATGGACAGGGGGCCGCACTAATGAAAAACTGTTTTTT. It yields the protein CASSSWTGGRTNEKLFF.

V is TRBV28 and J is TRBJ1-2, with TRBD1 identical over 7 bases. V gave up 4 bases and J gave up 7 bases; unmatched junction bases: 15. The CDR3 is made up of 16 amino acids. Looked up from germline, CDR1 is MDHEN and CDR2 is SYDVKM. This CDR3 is CASSSPRWVRGAGYTF. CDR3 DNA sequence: TGTGCCAGCAGTTCCCCGAGGTGGGTCAGGGGGGCTGGCTACACCTTC.

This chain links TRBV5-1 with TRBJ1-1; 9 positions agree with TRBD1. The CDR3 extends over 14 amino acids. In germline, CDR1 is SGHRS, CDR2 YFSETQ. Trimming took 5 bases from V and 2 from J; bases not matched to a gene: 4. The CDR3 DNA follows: TGCGCCAGCAGGACACAGGGGGCTAACACTGAAGCTTTCTTT. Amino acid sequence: CASRTQGANTEAFF.

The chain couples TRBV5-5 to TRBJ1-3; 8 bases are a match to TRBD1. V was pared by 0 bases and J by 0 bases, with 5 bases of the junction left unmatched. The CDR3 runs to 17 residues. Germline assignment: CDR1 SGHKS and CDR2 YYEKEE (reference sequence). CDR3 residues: CASSLVGTGTSGNTIYF. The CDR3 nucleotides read TGTGCCAGCAGCTTGGTAGGGACAGGCACCTCTGGAAACACCATATATTTT.

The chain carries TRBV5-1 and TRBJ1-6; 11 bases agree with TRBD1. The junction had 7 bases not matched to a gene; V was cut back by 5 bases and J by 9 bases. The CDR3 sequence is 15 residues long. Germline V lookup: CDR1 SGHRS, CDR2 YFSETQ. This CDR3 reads CASSIQDRGPSPLHF. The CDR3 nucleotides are TGCGCCAGCAGTATACAGGACAGGGGGCCTTCACCCCTCCACTTT.

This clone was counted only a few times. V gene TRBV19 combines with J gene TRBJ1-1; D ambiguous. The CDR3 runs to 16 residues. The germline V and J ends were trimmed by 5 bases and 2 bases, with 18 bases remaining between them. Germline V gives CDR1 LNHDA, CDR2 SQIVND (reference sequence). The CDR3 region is CASSWRLPTENTEAFF. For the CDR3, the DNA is TGTGCCAGTAGTTGGAGACTCCCAACGGAAAACACTGAAGCTTTCTTT.